This TCR beta chain was recovered during a study of blood T cell repertoires in COVID-19. Across the whole study: The samples span acute and convalescent COVID-19 from the United States, Italy and Spain. T cells, B-cell-depleted T cells, or PBMCs supplied cDNA or gDNA.

The participants were between about 18 and 100 years old and came from some 25 US areas. Trimming left V 2 bases short and J 0 bases short, with 11 bases between. Per the germline V gene, CDR1 is SGHRS and CDR2 is YFSETQ. This CDR3 is 15 amino acids long. As processed by the authors: Reference gene primers were amplified, and this amplification served to estimate nucleated cell counts. Method: immunoSEQ multiplex PCR; TCRdb's copy keeps in-frame clones and lacks some. V and J calls plus clone size are reproduced from that table; the DNA served to infer D and trimming. Of about 240,000 clones in the sample, 87% are singletons; the top ten hold just over 2.5%.

This chain joins TRBV5-1 and TRBJ1-1; a possible D gene is TRBD1 (6 bases). The TCR was taken from a woman in her thirties with acute COVID-19. The sample taken for sequencing was PBMCs or T cells enriched from blood (not recorded which). The chain's CDR3 is CASSFSQGMNTEAFF. For the CDR3, the DNA is TGCGCCAGCAGCTTTTCACAGGGCATGAACACTGAAGCTTTCTTT.